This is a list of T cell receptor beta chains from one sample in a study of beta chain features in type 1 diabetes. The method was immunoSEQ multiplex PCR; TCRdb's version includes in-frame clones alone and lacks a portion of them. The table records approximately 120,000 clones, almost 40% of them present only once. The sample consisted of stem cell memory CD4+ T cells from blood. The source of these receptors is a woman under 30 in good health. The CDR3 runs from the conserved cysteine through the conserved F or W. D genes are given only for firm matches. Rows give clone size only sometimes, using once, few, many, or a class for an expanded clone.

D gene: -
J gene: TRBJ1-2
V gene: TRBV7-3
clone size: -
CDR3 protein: CASSLTRESGYTF
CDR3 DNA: TGTGCCAGCAGCTTAACCAGGGAAAGTGGCTACACCTTC

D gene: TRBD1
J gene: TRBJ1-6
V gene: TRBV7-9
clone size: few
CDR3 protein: CASSLGAGGNSPLHF
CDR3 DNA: TGTGCCAGCAGCTTAGGGGCAGGGGGGAATTCACCCCTCCACTTT

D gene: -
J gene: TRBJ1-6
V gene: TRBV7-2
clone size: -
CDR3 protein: CASSLEWGQGYSPLHF
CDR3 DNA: TGTGCCAGCAGCTTAGAATGGGGGCAGGGGTACTCACCCCTCCACTTT

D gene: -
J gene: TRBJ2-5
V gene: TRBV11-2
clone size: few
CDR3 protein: CASSFGQQETQYF
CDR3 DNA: TGTGCCAGCAGCTTTGGACAGCAAGAGACCCAGTACTTC

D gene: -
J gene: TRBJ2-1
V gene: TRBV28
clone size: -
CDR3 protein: CASGKREQFF
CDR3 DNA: TGTGCCAGCGGCAAGAGGGAGCAGTTCTTC

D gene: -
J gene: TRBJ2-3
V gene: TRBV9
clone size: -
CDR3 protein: CASSTGTDTQYF
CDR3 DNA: TGTGCCAGCAGTACAGGCACAGATACGCAGTATTTT

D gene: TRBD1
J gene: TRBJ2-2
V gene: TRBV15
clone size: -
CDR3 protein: CATSRAGTGGNTGELFF
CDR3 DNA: TGTGCCACCAGCAGAGCCGGGACAGGGGGAAACACCGGGGAGCTGTTTTTT

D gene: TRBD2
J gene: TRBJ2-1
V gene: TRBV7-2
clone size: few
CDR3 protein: CASSLLAGVHSYNEQFF
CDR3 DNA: TGTGCCAGCAGCCTTCTAGCGGGTGTACACTCCTACAATGAGCAGTTCTTC

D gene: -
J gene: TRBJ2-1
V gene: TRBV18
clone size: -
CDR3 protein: CASSPPGTTAEQFF
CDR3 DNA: TGTGCCAGCTCACCTCCCGGGACAACTGCGGAGCAGTTCTTC

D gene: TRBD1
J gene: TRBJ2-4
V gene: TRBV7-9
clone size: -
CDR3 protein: CASSSGTGHFKNIQYF
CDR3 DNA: TGTGCCAGCAGCTCAGGGACAGGGCATTTCAAAAACATTCAGTACTTC

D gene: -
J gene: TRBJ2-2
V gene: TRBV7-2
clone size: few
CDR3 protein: CASSLVYGVGAGELFF
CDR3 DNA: TGTGCCAGCAGCTTAGTTTACGGGGTCGGGGCCGGGGAGCTGTTTTTT

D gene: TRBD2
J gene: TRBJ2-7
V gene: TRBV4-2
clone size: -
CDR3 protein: CASSHPKGGLAGGIYQDEQYF
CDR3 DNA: TGTGCCAGCAGCCACCCGAAAGGTGGACTAGCGGGAGGTATTTATCAGGACGAGCAGTACTTC

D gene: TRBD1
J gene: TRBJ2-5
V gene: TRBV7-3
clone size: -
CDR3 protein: CASSLNRGLGETQYF
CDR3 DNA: TGTGCCAGCAGCCTCAACAGGGGGCTGGGGGAGACCCAGTACTTC

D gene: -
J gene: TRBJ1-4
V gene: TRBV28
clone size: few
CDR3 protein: CAVRTVNEKLFF
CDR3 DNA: TGTGCCGTAAGAACAGTAAATGAAAAACTGTTTTTT

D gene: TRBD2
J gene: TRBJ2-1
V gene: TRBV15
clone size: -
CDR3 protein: CATSTEILAGARNEQFF
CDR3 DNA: TGTGCCACCAGCACTGAAATACTAGCGGGAGCCCGCAATGAGCAGTTCTTC

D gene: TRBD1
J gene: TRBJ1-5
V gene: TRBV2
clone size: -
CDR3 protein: CASSAYTGTGNQPQHF
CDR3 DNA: TGTGCCAGCAGTGCTTACACCGGGACAGGGAATCAGCCCCAGCATTTT

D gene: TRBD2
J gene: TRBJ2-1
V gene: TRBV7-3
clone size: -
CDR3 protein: CASSLTSSSGSYEQFF
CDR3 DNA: TGTGCCAGCAGCTTAACGTCGTCCAGCGGGAGTTATGAGCAGTTCTTC

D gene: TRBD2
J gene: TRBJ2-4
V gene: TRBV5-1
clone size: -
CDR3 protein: CASSSTSGRAGWAKNIQYF
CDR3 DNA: TGCGCCAGCAGCTCGACTAGCGGGAGGGCCGGATGGGCCAAAAACATTCAGTACTTC

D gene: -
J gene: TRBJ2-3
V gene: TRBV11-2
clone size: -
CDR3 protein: CASSLRGLADTQYF
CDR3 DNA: TGTGCCAGCAGCTTAAGAGGGTTGGCAGATACGCAGTATTTT

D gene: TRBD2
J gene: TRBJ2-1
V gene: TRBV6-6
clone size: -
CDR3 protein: CASSPSGRSSYNEQFF
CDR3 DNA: TGTGCCAGCAGTCCAAGCGGGAGGAGCTCCTACAATGAGCAGTTCTTC

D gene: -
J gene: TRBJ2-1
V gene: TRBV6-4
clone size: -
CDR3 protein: CASSEGGAYNEQFF
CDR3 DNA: TGTGCCAGCAGTGAGGGGGGTGCCTACAATGAGCAGTTCTTC

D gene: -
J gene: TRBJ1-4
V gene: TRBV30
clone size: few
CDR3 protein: CAWRPWGGIRTNEKLFF
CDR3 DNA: TGTGCCTGGAGGCCCTGGGGAGGGATACGCACTAATGAAAAACTGTTTTTT

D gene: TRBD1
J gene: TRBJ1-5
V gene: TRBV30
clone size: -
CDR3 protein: CAWSGGQAYQPQHF
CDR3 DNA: TGTGCCTGGAGTGGGGGACAGGCGTATCAGCCCCAGCATTTT

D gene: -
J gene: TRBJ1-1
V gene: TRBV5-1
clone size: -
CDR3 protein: CASSLDRAGANTEAFF
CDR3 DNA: TGCGCCAGCAGCTTGGACAGGGCGGGCGCGAACACTGAAGCTTTCTTT

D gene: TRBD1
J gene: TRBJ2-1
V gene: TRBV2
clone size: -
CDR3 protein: CASSLGRQGFEQFF
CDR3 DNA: TGTGCCAGCAGCCTAGGGAGACAGGGGTTTGAGCAGTTCTTC

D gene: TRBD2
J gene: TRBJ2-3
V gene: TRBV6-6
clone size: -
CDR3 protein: CASSPLAGVMHTQYF
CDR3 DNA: TGTGCCAGCAGTCCTCTAGCGGGAGTGATGCATACGCAGTATTTT

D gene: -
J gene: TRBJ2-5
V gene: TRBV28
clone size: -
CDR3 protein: CASRTRLLTPDTYF
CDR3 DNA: TGTGCCAGCAGGACAAGGCTCCTAACCCCCGATACGTACTTC

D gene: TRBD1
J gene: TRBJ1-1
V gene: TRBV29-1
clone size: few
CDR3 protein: CSVRRYRGPAAAFF
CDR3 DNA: TGCAGCGTCCGTCGCTACAGGGGGCCGGCCGCGGCTTTCTTT

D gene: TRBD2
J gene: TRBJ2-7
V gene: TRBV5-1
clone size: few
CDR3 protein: CASSYGPGLAVEQYF
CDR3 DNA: TGCGCCAGCAGTTACGGTCCGGGACTAGCGGTCGAGCAGTACTTC

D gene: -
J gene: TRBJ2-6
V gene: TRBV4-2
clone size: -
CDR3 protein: CASSQIWEWGQNSGANVLTF
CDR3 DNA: TGTGCCAGCAGCCAAATATGGGAATGGGGACAAAACTCTGGGGCCAACGTCCTGACTTTC

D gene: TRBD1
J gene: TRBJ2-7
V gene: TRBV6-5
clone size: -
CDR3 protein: CASSPRQGASYEQYF
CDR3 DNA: TGTGCCAGCAGTCCCCGACAGGGGGCTAGCTACGAGCAGTACTTC

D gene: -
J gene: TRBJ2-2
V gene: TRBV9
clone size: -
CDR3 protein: CASSVEFGGNSLLDTGELFF
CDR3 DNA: TGTGCCAGCAGCGTAGAATTCGGCGGGAATAGTCTTTTGGACACCGGGGAGCTGTTTTTT

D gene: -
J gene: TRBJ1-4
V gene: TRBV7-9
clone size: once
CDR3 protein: CASSDPGYEKLFF
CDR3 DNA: TGTGCCAGCAGCGACCCAGGGTATGAAAAACTGTTTTTT

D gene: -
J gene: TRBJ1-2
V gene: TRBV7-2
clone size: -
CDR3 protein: CASSAYRIANYGYTF
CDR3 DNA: TGTGCCAGCAGCGCTTACAGAATAGCTAACTATGGCTACACCTTC

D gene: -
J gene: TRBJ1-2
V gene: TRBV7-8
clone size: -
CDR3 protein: CASSQGRARYGYTF
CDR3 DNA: TGTGCCAGCAGCCAGGGGAGAGCCCGGTATGGCTACACCTTC

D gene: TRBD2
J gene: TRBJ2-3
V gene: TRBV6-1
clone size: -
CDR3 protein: CATMGLAGADTQYF
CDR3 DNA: TGTGCCACCATGGGACTAGCGGGAGCAGATACGCAGTATTTT

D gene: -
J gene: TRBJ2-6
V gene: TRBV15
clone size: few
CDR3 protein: CATSPQGSGANVLTF
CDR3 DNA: TGTGCCACCAGCCCACAGGGTTCTGGGGCCAACGTCCTGACTTTC

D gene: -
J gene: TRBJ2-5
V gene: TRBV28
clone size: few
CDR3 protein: CASSLDQVEKTQYF
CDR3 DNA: TGTGCCAGCAGTCTCGATCAGGTTGAGAAGACCCAGTACTTC

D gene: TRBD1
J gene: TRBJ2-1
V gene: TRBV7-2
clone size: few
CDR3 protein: CASSPDRGSYNEQFF
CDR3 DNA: TGTGCCAGCAGCCCCGACAGGGGCTCCTACAATGAGCAGTTCTTC

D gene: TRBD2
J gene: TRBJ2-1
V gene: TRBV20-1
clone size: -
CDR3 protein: CSLAGDGEQFF
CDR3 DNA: TGCAGTTTGGCGGGAGACGGTGAGCAGTTCTTC

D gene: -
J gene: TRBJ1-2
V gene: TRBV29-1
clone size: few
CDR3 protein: CSVTPGLNYGYTF
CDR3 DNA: TGCAGCGTCACCCCGGGACTCAACTATGGCTACACCTTC

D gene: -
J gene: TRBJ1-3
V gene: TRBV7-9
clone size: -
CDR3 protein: CASAYAGNTIYF
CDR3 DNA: TGTGCCAGCGCGTATGCGGGAAACACCATATATTTT